This T cell receptor beta chain was sequenced in a study of a mutant IDH1 vaccine in newly diagnosed glioma. At the level of the study: Before enrollment, the patients had been treated with radiotherapy alone, temozolomide alone, or both together. Most of them had received both. Week 47 marked visit V13, whereas week 35 marked visit V12.

Time point in this sample: week 35, safety follow-up. Vaccination comprised doses that each held 300 ug of mutant IDH1 20-mer peptide, plus topical imiquimod. Germline loops: CDR1 MDHEN, CDR2 SYDVKM. The ends were cut back, 3 bases at V and 1 base at J, with 6 bases in the middle. This CDR3 region has 14 residues. TCRdb's copy holds only in-frame clones and misses some; the assay was immunoSEQ multiplex PCR. The sample holds about 41,000 clones, approximately 90% seen once. Study results and limitations: Pseudoprogression seemed unrelated to changes in top peripheral T cell clonotypes.

Points on this clone: Its antigen is not identified.

The genes are TRBV28 and TRBJ2-2, with D uncertain. This clonotype originated in a man aged 35 to 55 with glioma. The source was PBMCs, collected from a glioma patient whose treatment included an IDH1 peptide vaccine. CDR3 sequence: CASSLLENTGELFF. CDR3 coding DNA: TGTGCCAGCAGTTTGTTAGAGAACACCGGGGAGCTGTTTTTT. Variable domain in full (rest from reference TRBV28 and TRBJ2-2): DVKVTQSSRYLVKRTGEKVFLECVQDMDHENMFWYRQDPGLGLRLIYFSYDVKMKEKGDIPEGYSVSREKKERFSLILESASTNQTSMYLCASSLLENTGELFFGEGSRLTVL.